This T cell receptor beta chain was observed in a study of T cell clusters in autoimmune cytopenias. As for the study in general: TRB sequencing had a median about 52,000 reads and about 2,400 distinct clonotypes per sample.

CDR3 length: 16 amino acids. Per the germline V gene, CDR1 is MNHEY and CDR2 is SMNVEV (reference sequence). TRB was amplified by touch-down multiplex PCR, primer pools A and B combined. TCRdb reprocessed the multiplex PCR reads, with one entry per CDR3 protein and no DNA. Its table records around 4,100 distinct CDR3 sequences. Each sample's input was 200 to 250 ng genomic DNA, 35,000 to 40,000 genome equivalents. This clonotype registers medium-sized (0.01 to 0.1%) by frequency. Its target is not known. Whole-study results and caveats: TRB repertoire shifts in secondary cytopenia and chronic lymphocytic leukemia mostly reflected lymphoma, not autoimmunity.

These same data were also listed under a study on T cell repertoires in aging, cancer and after chemotherapy. Per that study: In cancer patients, declining TCR diversity with age involved lost richness and lost evenness.

The receptor was derived from a human donor in good health. Sequencing input: peripheral blood. The rearrangement joins TRBV27 to TRBJ2-1; the TCRdb call, TRBD2, lacks DNA for checking. The CDR3 reads CASSLRRSGPGNEQFF.